This T cell receptor gamma chain was sequenced during a study of Vδ1+ human thymocytes. CDR1 GITISATS and CDR2 ISYDGTV come from the germline V gene (reference sequence). The CDR3 is made up of 13 amino acids. J gave up 4 bases and V 1 base, and 4 bases lay outside the gene matches. Concerning this clone itself: The antigen is not known. The same CDR3 arises from other DNA sequences in this sample as well.

The sorted cells were CD3+ Vdelta1+ Vdelta2- thymocytes from alphabeta-depleted thymus. RNA was extracted from the cells and then reverse transcribed. The CDR3 regions were amplified by multiplex PCR from V-gene primers to a constant-region primer. TCRdb re-called the multiplex PCR reads via CATT. The repertoire holds about 36,000 gamma-chain clones, roughly 21% seen once, with around 1.9% in the top ten. Overall study results and limits: Approximately 19% of thymic delta-chain sequences were Vdelta2, with few Vdelta3, unlike blood Vdelta1+ controls. TRG sequences recurred across donors, whereas TRD sequences stayed essentially private. Unexpected Vdelta2 sequences could cause misinterpretation of bulk repertoire data. Thymic TRG and TRD repertoires appeared highly polyclonal.

Material for sequencing was Vdelta1+ gamma-delta thymocytes from the thymus. Subset denoted: FACS-sorted CD3+ TCRalphabeta- TCRVdelta1+ TCRVdelta2- thymocytes. The origin of this receptor is a girl less than two years old who had congenital heart surgery. J is TRGJ1 or TRGJ2 and V is TRGV9. CDR3 bases: TGTGCCTTGTGGGAGGTTTCATATTATAAGAAACTCTTT. Translating it yields CALWEVSYYKKLF.